The text below deals with one T cell receptor beta chain. In the authors' methods: Amplification with reference gene primers provided the estimates of nucleated cell counts. Sequencing used immunoSEQ multiplex PCR; TCRdb keeps in-frame clones, though not all of them. D and trimming come from the DNA, and the V and J calls and clone size come from that table. The table records roughly 150,000 clones, 70% to 90% of them present only once. Between the trimmed V and J ends, which lost 2 bases and 0 bases, there was a span of 11 bases. The germline CDR1 and CDR2 sequences are SGHVS and FNYEAQ. The length of the CDR3 is 15 residues. These data are taken from a study of blood T cell repertoires in COVID-19. Study context: Samples of COVID-19 (acute and convalescent) were obtained from the United States, Italy and Spain.

Followed longitudinally, the Seattle patients had been enrolled during active infection. The source is an elderly woman with COVID-19, enrolled during active disease. Sequenced input: peripheral blood. The rearrangement joins TRBV7-6 to TRBJ2-7; maybe TRBD2 (6 bases). In DNA form, the CDR3 reads TGTGCCAGCAGCTTACTGGAGGGGAGCTCCTACGAGCAGTACTTC. This gives the protein CASSLLEGSSYEQYF.